This T cell receptor (beta chain) was sequenced for a study of T cells in Graves' hyperthyroidism and ophthalmopathy. This clonotype occurred a few times. The junction shows a germline mismatch at one end, possibly a read error. RNA transcripts were the template for amplifying TCR beta CDR3 regions. The HTBI primer set drove a first-round RT-PCR of the TCR CDR3. TCRdb processed the multiplex PCR reads anew with MiXCR; each CDR3 protein has one entry. Among about 380,000 distinct CDR3 sequences, roughly 13% were seen once, and the ten largest hold about 11%. The study enrolled patients aged 18 to 65 with newly diagnosed hyperthyroidism of under 2 months' duration. Pregnant or lactating patients were excluded, as were those with uncontrolled infection or other autoimmune disease. Diagnoses were established using clinical symptoms, serum thyroxine and TRAb, thyroid ultrasound and orbital computed tomography. Fresh 10 ml peripheral blood yielded PBMCs.

The CDR3 extends over 17 amino acids. Germline values: CDR1 SGDLS, CDR2 YYNGEE. The chain recombines TRBV9 with TRBJ2-1, with TRBD1 identical over 8 bases. The sequenced sample was blood. This sequence was found in an older woman with Graves' hyperthyroidism. This CDR3 reads CASGVEQGANSYNEQFF. CDR3 bases: TGTGCCAGCGGCGTAGAGCAGGGGGCAAACTCCTACAATGAGCAGTTCTTC.